The 18 T cell receptor beta chains listed next were all sequenced from one sample in a study of immune heterogeneity within non-small cell lung tumors. Bulk tumor genomic DNA was the template, and each sample received roughly 590 ng. Doctors removed several biopsies from each primary tumor during surgery, keeping them far apart. Patients underwent curative surgery for non-small cell lung cancer (untreated and newly diagnosed). TCR beta CDR3 amplification used multiplex PCR with 32 V and 13 J primers. MiXCR, run by TCRdb on the multiplex PCR reads, gives a single entry per CDR3 protein. The sample records about 21,000 distinct CDR3 sequences, around 30% being singletons. The sample was lung tumor tissue. These receptors came from a man aged 35 to 55 with non-small cell lung cancer.

A few counts support this clonotype. The V and J genes are TRBV5-1 and TRBJ1-2, with D possibly being TRBD1 (5 bases). Germline CDR1 is SGHRS and CDR2 is YFSETQ. Trimming stripped 0 bases from V and 12 bases from J, with 24 bases between. This CDR3 spans 16 amino acids. CDR3 in amino acids: CASSLGGVRGSRGHTF. The CDR3 DNA follows: TGCGCCAGCAGCTTGGGCGGGGTAAGAGGTTCACGGGGCCACACCTTC.

This clonotype was recorded many times. This chain's CDR3 is CASSPRGAGANTGELFF. In DNA form, the CDR3 reads TGTGCCAGCAGCCCCCGGGGAGCGGGAGCGAACACCGGGGAGCTGTTTTTT. The gene calls are TRBV2 and TRBJ2-2; 8 nucleotides agree with TRBD2. This CDR3 spans 17 amino acids. V lost 6 bases to trimming and J lost 0 bases; unmatched junction nucleotides: 9. The germline V gene has CDR1 SNHLY and CDR2 FYNNEI.

As concerns this clonotype: A much larger clonotype is one base distant, so this may be a read error. The V call is TRBV28, the J call TRBJ1-2; weak D call: TRBD1 (5 bases). Germline CDR1 MDHEN, CDR2 SYDVKM. CDR3 length: 14 amino acids. V shed 6 bases and J shed 4 bases, with 15 bases lying between them. This chain's CDR3 is CASSTGGVIYGYTF. CDR3 coding DNA: TGTGCCAGCAGCACAGGAGGGGTGATCTATGGCTACACCTTC.

The chain combines TRBV9 with TRBJ1-6, with 8 bases aligning to TRBD1. The V segment lost 4 bases and the J segment 6 bases; nucleotides outside the gene matches: 6. CDR1 and CDR2 from the germline V gene are SGDLS and YYNGEE. This CDR3 is 15 amino acids long. The CDR3 nucleotides read TGTGCCAGCAGCAGGTCGACAGGGGTTAATTCACCCCTCCACTTT. Protein product: CASSRSTGVNSPLHF.

As concerns this clonotype: A read error is possible here, since a much larger clone lies one base away. The chain couples TRBV6-2 or TRBV6-3 to TRBJ1-1; the D gene is possibly TRBD1 (5 bases). Germline V gene lookup returns CDR1 MNHEY and CDR2 SVGEGT. The CDR3 contains 13 residues. The CDR3 sequence: CASQGIMNTEALF. In DNA form, the CDR3 reads TGTGCCAGTCAGGGTATTATGAACACTGAAGCTTTGTTT.

This chain links TRBV7-8 with TRBJ1-6; TRBD1 matches 7 bases. Germline V gene lookup returns CDR1 SGHVS and CDR2 FQNEAQ. Unmatched junction bases numbered 5, after V lost 5 bases and J lost 7 bases. CDR3 length: 14 amino acids. The CDR3 DNA sequence: TGTGCCAGCAGCCAGGGGACAGCCAATTCACCCCTCCACTTT. It yields the protein CASSQGTANSPLHF.

This clonotype is labeled medium-sized. The chain combines TRBV7-2 with TRBJ2-1; D remains ambiguous. This CDR3 is built from 12 residues. Germline-derived CDR1 and CDR2 are SGHTA and FQGNSA. The V and J ends lost 3 bases and 7 bases respectively, with 7 bases between them. The DNA of the CDR3 is TGTGCCAGCAGCTTTACCGATAATGAGCAGTTCTTC. Protein product: CASSFTDNEQFF.

The rearrangement uses TRBV20-1 and TRBJ2-5; D perhaps matches TRBD2 (6 bases). In germline, CDR1 is DFQATT, CDR2 SNEGSKA (reference sequence). The length of the CDR3 is 12 residues. V was cut by 4 bases and J by 10 bases, with 16 bases left in between. CDR3 nucleotides: TGCAGTGCTACAATGCGGGAAAGTGGCCAGTACTTC. Its translation: CSATMRESGQYF.

For this clonotype: A much more abundant neighbour one base away suggests this may be a read error. CDR3 sequence: CASSLPYNYAQYF. Here the CDR3 DNA reads TGTGCCAGCAGCCTCCCGTATAACTACGCGCAGTACTTC. The V gene is TRBV11-3, the J gene TRBJ2-7; D is undetermined. Per germline, CDR1 SGHNT and CDR2 YENEEA. CDR3 length equals 13 residues. Supplemented by reference TRBV11-3 and TRBJ2-7, the full variable domain reads EAGVVQSPRYKIIEKKQPVAFWCNPISGHNTLYWYLQNLGQGPELLIRYENEEAVDDSQLPKDRFSAERLKGVDSTLKIQPAELGDSAVYLCASSLPYNYAQYFGPGTRLTVT.

Notes on this clonotype: An end of the junction differs from the germline gene, which may be a read error. J is TRBJ1-3 and V is TRBV7-9; 7 positions match TRBD1. The CDR3 spans 17 residues. In germline, CDR1 is SEHNR, CDR2 FQNEAQ (reference sequence). The CDR3 here is CASSSGQLMSSGNSIYF. The CDR3 DNA reads as TGTGCCAGCAGCTCGGGACAGCTAATGAGCTCTGGAAACAGCATATATTTT.

This clonotype appeared a few times. This chain uses TRBV5-1 with TRBJ1-1, with TRBD1 matching over 7 bases. The CDR3 covers 14 residues. V lost 4 bases and J lost 0; bases outside the gene matches: 3. Germline CDR1 SGHRS, CDR2 YFSETQ. In DNA form, the CDR3 reads TGCGCCAGCAGCCCAGGGGGGATGAACACTGAAGCTTTCTTT. It encodes CASSPGGMNTEAFF.

J is TRBJ1-1 and V is TRBV15; D remains ambiguous. V lost 6 bases and J 1 base, leaving 6 bases between the germline ends. Germline CDR1 reads LNHNV; CDR2 reads YYDKDF (reference sequence). The CDR3 spans 12 residues. CDR3: CATSKENTEAFF. CDR3 nucleotide sequence: TGTGCCACCAGTAAAGAGAACACTGAAGCTTTCTTT.

This clonotype was counted ten times or more. V and J are TRBV6-6 and TRBJ2-1; 10 bases line up with TRBD2. There are 15 residues in the CDR3. Unmatched junction bases numbered 4, after V lost 2 bases and J lost 6 bases. The germline V gene has CDR1 MNHNY and CDR2 SVGAGI (reference sequence). CDR3 DNA: TGTGCCAGCAGTTACACTAGCGGGATAGTCAATGAGCAGTTCTTC. This sequence encodes CASSYTSGIVNEQFF.

There are many counts of this clonotype. This chain links TRBV6-4 with TRBJ1-1, with unresolved D. Germline CDR1 reads MRHNA; CDR2 reads SNTAGT. The V gene lost 0 bases and the J gene lost 5 bases, with 10 bases spanning the gap. CDR3 length: 14 amino acids. The CDR3 sequence: CASSDSSRGTEAFF. CDR3 DNA sequence: TGTGCCAGCAGTGACTCGAGTCGGGGTACTGAAGCTTTCTTT.

Note on this clonotype: This may come from a read error, since a much larger clone is one base off. The V call is TRBV7-2, the J call TRBJ1-6, with D hard to call. This CDR3 has 14 amino acids. With 3 bases removed from V and 9 bases from J, the gap between germline ends came to 12 bases. From germline, CDR1 is SGHTA and CDR2 FQGNSA. The CDR3 spells CASSLGRGGSPLHF. CDR3 sequence (DNA): TGTGCCAGCAGCTTGGGTCGAGGCGGTTCACCCCTCCACTTT.

Points on this clonotype: A much larger clone lies a single base off, so this may be a read error. The chain couples TRBV27 to TRBJ1-5; 10 bases map to TRBD1. CDR1 is MNHEY and CDR2 is SMNVEV in the germline V gene (reference sequence). The CDR3 is made up of 14 amino acids. The trim removed 5 bases at V and 6 bases at J, leaving 4 bases unmatched. CDR3 bases: TGTGCCAGCAGTGGACAGGGGGTTTTTCAGCCCCAGCATTTT. Its protein product is CASSGQGVFQPQHF.

This clonotype appeared a few times. This CDR3 reads CASSPPSRQGGNEQYF. The CDR3 nucleotides read TGTGCCAGCTCACCTCCTTCGCGCCAGGGGGGCAACGAGCAGTACTTC. V is TRBV18 and J is TRBJ2-7; possible D gene TRBD1, 7 bases. CDR3 length: 16 amino acids. Trimming shortened V by 3 bases and J by 5 bases, and 20 bases separated the two germline ends. The germline V gene has CDR1 KGHSH and CDR2 LQKENI.

This clonotype is medium-sized. The rearrangement uses TRBV12-3 or TRBV12-4 and TRBJ2-7, with 9 bases lining up with TRBD2. The length of the CDR3 is 15 residues. J lost 3 bases, V lost 3 bases, and 6 bases had no gene match. This CDR3 reads CASSFAGGRYYEQYF. CDR3 nucleotide sequence: TGTGCCAGCAGTTTCGCGGGAGGGAGATACTACGAGCAGTACTTC.